This TCR beta chain was recorded in a study of cytomegalovirus exposure and HLA in healthy donors. Assay: immunoSEQ multiplex PCR; the TCRdb copy retains only in-frame clones and omits some. Of some 49,000 clones detected, 94% appear once; the ten largest clones hold 7.8%. Findings of the study overall: The classifier was said to identify cytomegalovirus status with high specificity and sensitivity.

The donors were members of the roughly 120-subject validation cohort (separate from the approximately 650-subject first cohort). This clone came up once. Its antigen remains unidentified. The V end lost 0 bases, the J end lost 6 bases, and 12 bases lay between the germline ends. Germline CDR1 LGHNA, CDR2 YNFKEQ. The CDR3 extends over 14 amino acids. The chain has TRBV4-2 and TRBJ2-7; possibly TRBD2 for D (5 bases). Input material: PBMCs. This TCR was sampled from a woman younger than 35 in good health and CMV-seropositive. Here the CDR3 reads CASSQELDVGEQYF. In DNA form, the CDR3 reads TGTGCCAGCAGCCAAGAACTAGATGTCGGCGAGCAGTACTTC.